Listed below are T cell receptor beta chains from one sample, sequenced in a study of T cells in Graves' hyperthyroidism and ophthalmopathy. Each CDR3 protein gets one entry after TCRdb re-called the multiplex PCR reads with MiXCR. Of around 400,000 distinct CDR3 sequences listed, 20% to 30% are singletons. What was sequenced was blood. Receptors were obtained from a man aged 50-60 years with Graves' hyperthyroidism. Each CDR3 is given with its conserved first and last residue.

v_call cdr3_aa
TRBV7-9 CASSRSDSYEQYF
TRBV12-3/TRBV12-4 CASGDLAGAVDTQYF
TRBV6-5 CASSYLAGSSLETQYF
TRBV20-1 CSARDLGGRRETQYF
TRBV13 CASSGGGTEAFF
TRBV20-1 CSASDPSQGVYNEQFF
TRBV10-3 CAISESAGGDNEQFF
TRBV24-1 CATSDLVTSGYNEQFF
TRBV11-2 CASSLGGGSETQYF
TRBV11-2 CASSLGHGNEKLFF
TRBV12-5 CASGSQPGLGRDNEQFF
TRBV7-2 CASSWKRTSGETDTQYF
TRBV18 CASSPDHYGYTF
TRBV3-1 CASSHSGSGELFF
TRBV27 CASSSTSGRLGEQFF
TRBV6-1 CASSTSRTSGGPYEQYF
TRBV5-6 CASSLFGYHYTSTDTQYF
TRBV7-2 CASSADSSRNQPQHF
TRBV27 CASSLWGGASYNEQFF
TRBV18 CASSPRLTDSTDTQYF
TRBV5-5 CASSLASSFYEQYF
TRBV4-1 CASSPGQATYEQYF
TRBV12-5 CASGTYSGDGYTF
TRBV29-1 CSAGLAGPNEQFF
TRBV12-5 CASGARDREYEQYF
TRBV10-3 CAVGRTTNTGELFF